This T cell receptor (beta chain) was sequenced for a study of CD8+ T cells in alopecia areata. Study-level points and caveats: Unlike in mice, where it was clearer, TCR sharing across patients was less clear, possibly HLA-related. It was lesional scalp, especially alopecia totalis/universalis, that showed higher clonality than normal scalp. Any link of baseline CD8+ expansion to response, resting on one nonresponder, remains uncertain.

Treatment described: oral pan-JAK inhibitor, 5-10 mg twice daily. Patients with alopecia areata provided lesional scalp punch biopsies as well as peripheral blood. CDR3 size: 15 residues. The junction had 6 bases not matched to a gene; V was cut back by 1 base and J by 8 bases. CDR1 SNHLY and CDR2 FYNNEI come from the germline V gene. Extracted RNA was reverse transcribed, and the resulting cDNA served as sequencing template. The data were produced by immunoSEQ multiplex PCR, yet TCRdb's version contains in-frame clones alone and is incomplete. Here the sample spans about 190,000 clones, 50% to 60% being singletons. This clone was seen just once. The antigen remains undetermined.

The clonotype originates from a human donor with alopecia areata. The rearrangement joins TRBV2 to TRBJ2-1; TRBD2 aligns across 9 bases. This specimen was CD4+ T cells sorted from blood, taken at week 4, from a patient treated with tofacitinib. Here the CDR3 reads CASSEGSGRVDEQFF. The DNA of the CDR3 is TGTGCCAGCAGTGAAGGTAGCGGGAGAGTGGATGAGCAGTTCTTC.